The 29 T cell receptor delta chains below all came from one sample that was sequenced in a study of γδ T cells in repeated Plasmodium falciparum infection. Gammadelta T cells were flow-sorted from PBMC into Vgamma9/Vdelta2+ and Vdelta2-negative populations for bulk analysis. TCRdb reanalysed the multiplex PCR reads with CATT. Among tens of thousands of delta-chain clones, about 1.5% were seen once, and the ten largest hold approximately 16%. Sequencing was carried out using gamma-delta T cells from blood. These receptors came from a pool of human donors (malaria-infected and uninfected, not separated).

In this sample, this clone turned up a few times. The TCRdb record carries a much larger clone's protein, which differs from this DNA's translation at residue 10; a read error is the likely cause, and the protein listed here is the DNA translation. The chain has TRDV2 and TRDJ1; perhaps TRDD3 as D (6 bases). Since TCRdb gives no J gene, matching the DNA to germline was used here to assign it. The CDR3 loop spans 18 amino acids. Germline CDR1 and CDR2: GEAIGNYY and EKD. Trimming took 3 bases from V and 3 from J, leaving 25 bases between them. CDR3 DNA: TGTGCCTGTGACGCTCCTCGATGGGGGGTACGCCGGTCCGATAAACTCATCTTT. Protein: CACDAPRWGVRRSDKLIF.

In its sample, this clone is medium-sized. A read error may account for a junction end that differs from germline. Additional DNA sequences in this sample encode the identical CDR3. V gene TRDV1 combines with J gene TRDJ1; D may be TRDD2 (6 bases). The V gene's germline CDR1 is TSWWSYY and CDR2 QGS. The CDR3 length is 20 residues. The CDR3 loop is CALVEPPPFLFGHSPDKLIF. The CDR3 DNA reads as TGTGCTCTTGTGGAACCCCCCCCTTTCCTATTCGGTCATTCCCCTGATAAACTCATCTTT.

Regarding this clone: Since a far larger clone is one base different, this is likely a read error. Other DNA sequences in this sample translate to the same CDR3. CDR3 bases: TGTGCCTGTGACACCGACAACTGGGGGATACGCGTCTTGCCAATCACACCCCCTCGGATCTTT. It is translated as CACDTDNWGIRVLPITPPRIF. The V gene is TRDV2, but the J gene lacks a call; the table's D call TRDD3 went unverified against the DNA. The germline V gene has CDR1 GEAIGNYY and CDR2 EKD. This CDR3 spans 21 amino acids.

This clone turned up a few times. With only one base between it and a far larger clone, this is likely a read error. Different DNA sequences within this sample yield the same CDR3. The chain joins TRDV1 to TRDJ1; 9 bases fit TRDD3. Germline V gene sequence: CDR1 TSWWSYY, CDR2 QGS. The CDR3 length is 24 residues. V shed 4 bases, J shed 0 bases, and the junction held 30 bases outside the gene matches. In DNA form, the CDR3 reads TGTGCTCTTGGGGCCCAAAACGTAATTCCTGAGCCGGGGGATACTAGCGGGTACACCGATAAACTCATCTTT. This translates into CALGAQNVIPEPGDTSGYTDKLIF.

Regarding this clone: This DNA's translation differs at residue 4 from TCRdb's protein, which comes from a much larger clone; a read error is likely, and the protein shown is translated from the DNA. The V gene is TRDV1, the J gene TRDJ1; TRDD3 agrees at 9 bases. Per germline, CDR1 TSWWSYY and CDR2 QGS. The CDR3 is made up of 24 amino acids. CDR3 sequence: CALREVLKKVHWGTRLFNIDKLIF. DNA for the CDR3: TGTGCTCTTAGGGAAGTCCTCAAGAAAGTACACTGGGGGACACGATTGTTTAACATCGATAAACTCATCTTT.

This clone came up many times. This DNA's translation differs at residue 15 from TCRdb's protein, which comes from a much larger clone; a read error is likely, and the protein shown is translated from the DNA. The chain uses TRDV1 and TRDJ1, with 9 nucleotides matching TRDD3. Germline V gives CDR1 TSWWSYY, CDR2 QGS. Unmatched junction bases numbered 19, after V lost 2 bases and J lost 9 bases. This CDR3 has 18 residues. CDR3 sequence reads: CALGEVAPLTLLGEELIF. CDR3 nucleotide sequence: TGTGCTCTTGGGGAAGTGGCGCCCCTCACTCTACTGGGGGAGGAACTCATCTTT.

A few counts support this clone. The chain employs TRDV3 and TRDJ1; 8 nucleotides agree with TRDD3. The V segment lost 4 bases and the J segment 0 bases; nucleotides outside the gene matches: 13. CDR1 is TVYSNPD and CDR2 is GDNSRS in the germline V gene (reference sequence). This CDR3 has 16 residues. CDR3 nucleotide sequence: TGTGCCTCGAGCGTGGGGATACACCCATACACCGATAAACTCATCTTT. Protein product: CASSVGIHPYTDKLIF.

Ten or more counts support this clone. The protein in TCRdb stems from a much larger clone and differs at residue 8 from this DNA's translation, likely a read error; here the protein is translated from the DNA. The CDR3, as DNA: TGTGCCTGTGACACCGGGCTGCCCATGAAGCTCATCTTT. Encoded protein: CACDTGLPMKLIF. The V gene corresponds to TRDV2; no J gene was called. The CDR3 covers 13 residues. Germline V gene lookup returns CDR1 GEAIGNYY and CDR2 EKD.

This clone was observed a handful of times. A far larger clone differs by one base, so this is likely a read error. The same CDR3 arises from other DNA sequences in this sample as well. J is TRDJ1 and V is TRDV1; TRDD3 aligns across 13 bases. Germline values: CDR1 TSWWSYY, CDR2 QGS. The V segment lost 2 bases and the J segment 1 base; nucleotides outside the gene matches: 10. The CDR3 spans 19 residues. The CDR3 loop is CALGETRNWGIRGTDKLIF. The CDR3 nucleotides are TGTGCTCTTGGGGAAACCCGGAACTGGGGGATACGCGGCACCGATAAACTCATCTTT.

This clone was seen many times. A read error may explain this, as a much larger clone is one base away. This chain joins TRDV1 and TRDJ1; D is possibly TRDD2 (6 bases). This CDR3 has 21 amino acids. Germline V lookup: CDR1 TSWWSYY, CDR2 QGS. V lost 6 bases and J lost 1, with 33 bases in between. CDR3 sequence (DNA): TGTGCTCTTGGTCCCCTCCAACCCTCCATCCTACTGTGGGATGCCACCGATAAACTCATCTTT. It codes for CALGPLQPSILLWDATDKLIF.

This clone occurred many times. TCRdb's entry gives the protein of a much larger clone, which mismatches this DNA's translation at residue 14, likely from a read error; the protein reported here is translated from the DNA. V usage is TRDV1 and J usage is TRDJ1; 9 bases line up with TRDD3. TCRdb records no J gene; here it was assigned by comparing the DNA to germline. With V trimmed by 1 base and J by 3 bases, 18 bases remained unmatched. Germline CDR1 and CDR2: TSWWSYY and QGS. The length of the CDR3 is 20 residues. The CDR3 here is CALGERSNPRLGDSPDKLIF. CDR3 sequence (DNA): TGTGCTCTTGGGGAACGGAGCAATCCACGGCTGGGGGATTCGCCCGATAAACTCATCTTT.

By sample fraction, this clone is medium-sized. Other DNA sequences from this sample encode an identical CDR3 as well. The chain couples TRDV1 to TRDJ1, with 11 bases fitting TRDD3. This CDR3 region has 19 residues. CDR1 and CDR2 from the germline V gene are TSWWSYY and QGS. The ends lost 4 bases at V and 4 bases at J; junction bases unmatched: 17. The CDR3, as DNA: TGTGCTCTTGGGGGATTCGATAACTACGTACTGGGGGATATCGATAAACTCATCTTT. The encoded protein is CALGGFDNYVLGDIDKLIF.

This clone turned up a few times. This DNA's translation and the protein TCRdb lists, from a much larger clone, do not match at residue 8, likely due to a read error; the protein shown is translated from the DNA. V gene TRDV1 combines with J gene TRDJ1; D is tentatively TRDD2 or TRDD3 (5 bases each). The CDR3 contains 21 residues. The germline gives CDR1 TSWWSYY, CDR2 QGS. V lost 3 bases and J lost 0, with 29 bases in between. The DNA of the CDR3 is TGTGCTCTTGGGGACCCTAAAAATTCCTCCATACTGGACCTATACACCGATAAACTCATCTTT. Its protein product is CALGDPKNSSILDLYTDKLIF.

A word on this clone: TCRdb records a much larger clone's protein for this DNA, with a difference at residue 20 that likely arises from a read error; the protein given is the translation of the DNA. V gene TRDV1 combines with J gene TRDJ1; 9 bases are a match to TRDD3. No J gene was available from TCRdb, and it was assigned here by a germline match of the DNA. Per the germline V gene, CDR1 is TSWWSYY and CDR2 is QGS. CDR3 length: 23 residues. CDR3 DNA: TGTGCTCTTGGGGAACTTAATAGCAACGGAGTGTCGCGTCTGGGGGATTCGGGCGATAGACTCATCTTT. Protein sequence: CALGELNSNGVSRLGDSGDRLIF.

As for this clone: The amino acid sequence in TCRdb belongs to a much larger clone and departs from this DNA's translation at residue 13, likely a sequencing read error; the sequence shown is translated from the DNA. The DNA of the CDR3 is TGTGCTCTTGGGGAACTAGTCTTCTGGAACTACTGGGAGATCCCCGATAAACTCATCTTT. Translating gives CALGELVFWNYWEIPDKLIF. The V call is TRDV1, the J call TRDJ1, with a possible D match to TRDD3 (6 bases). Trimming left V 0 bases short and J 3 bases short, with 26 bases between. The germline V gene has CDR1 TSWWSYY and CDR2 QGS. This CDR3 contains 20 residues.

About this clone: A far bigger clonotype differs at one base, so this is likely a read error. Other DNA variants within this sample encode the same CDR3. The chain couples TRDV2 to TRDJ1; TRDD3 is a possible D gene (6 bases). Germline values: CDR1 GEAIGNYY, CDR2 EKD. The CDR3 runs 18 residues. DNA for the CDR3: TGCGCCTGTGACGAAAGTTCTGGGGTCCCTCCGTACACCGATAAACTCATCTTT. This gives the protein CACDESSGVPPYTDKLIF.

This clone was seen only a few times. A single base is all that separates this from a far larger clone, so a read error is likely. The CDR3 reads CALGEFGAYHHRYWGIVDLYTDKLIF. CDR3 in DNA: TGTGCTCTTGGGGAATTTGGGGCCTACCACCATAGATACTGGGGAATAGTCGACCTGTACACCGATAAACTCATCTTT. The chain is built from TRDV1 and TRDJ1; a weak D match, TRDD3 (7 bases). TCRdb leaves out the J gene; it was filled in here by matching the DNA to germline. V dropped 2 bases and J dropped 0 bases, with 43 bases sitting between them. Germline V lookup: CDR1 TSWWSYY, CDR2 QGS. This CDR3 contains 26 residues.

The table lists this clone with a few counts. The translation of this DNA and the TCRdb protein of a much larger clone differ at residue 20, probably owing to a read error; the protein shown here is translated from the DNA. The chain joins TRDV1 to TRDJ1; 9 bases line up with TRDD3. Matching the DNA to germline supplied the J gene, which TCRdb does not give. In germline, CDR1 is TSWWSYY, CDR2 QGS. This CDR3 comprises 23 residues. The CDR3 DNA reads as TGTGCTCTTGGGGAACGAGTTTCCTCAATCCCGCCCTGGGGATACGCGGGCACCGATAGACTCATCTTT. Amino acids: CALGERVSSIPPWGYAGTDRLIF.

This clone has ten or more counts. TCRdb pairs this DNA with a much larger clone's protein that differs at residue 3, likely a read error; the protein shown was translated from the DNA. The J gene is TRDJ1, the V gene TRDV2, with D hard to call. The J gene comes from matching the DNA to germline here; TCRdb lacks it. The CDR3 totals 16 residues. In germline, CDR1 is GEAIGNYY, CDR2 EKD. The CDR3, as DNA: TGTGCCCGTGACTCGACCCAATCAACTCACACCGATAAACTCATCTTT. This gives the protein CARDSTQSTHTDKLIF.

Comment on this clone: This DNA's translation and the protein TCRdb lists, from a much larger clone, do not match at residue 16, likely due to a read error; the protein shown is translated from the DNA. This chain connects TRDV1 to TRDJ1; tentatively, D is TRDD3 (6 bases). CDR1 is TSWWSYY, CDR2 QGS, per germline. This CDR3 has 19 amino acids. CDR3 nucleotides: TGTGCTCTTGGGGAAGGCGCTGGGGCCCGGAGAGGGTACACCGATCAACTCATCTTT. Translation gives CALGEGAGARRGYTDQLIF.

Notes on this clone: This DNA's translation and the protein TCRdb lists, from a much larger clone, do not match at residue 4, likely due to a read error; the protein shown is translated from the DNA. Written as DNA, the CDR3 is TGTGCTCTTGTGGAACTCCTATCCACCACTCCGTACTGGGGGACAAAAATGACAGCACAACTCTTCTTT. Translating gives CALVELLSTTPYWGTKMTAQLFF. This chain joins TRDV1 and TRDJ2, with TRDD3 matching 9 bases. Germline CDR1 is TSWWSYY and CDR2 is QGS. This CDR3 is built from 23 residues.

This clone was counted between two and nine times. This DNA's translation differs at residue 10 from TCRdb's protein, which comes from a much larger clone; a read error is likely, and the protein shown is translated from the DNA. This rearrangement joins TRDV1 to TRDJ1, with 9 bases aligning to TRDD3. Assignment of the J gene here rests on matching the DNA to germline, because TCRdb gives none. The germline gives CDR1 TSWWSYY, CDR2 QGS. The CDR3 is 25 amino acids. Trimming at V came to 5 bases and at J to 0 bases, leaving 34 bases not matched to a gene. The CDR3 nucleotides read TGTGCTCTTGGGCATCCTTTTCCCTTTTCTCCTCCCCATTTGGTGGGGGATAAATACACCGATAAACTCATCTTT. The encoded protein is CALGHPFPFSPPHLVGDKYTDKLIF.

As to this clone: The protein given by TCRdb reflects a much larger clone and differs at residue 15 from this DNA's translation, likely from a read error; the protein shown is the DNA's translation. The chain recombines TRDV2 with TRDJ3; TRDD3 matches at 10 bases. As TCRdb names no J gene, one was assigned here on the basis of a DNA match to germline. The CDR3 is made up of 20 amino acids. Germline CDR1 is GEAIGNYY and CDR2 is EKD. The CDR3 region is CACDTTGGFPGAWDARQMFF. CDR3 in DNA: TGTGCCTGTGACACGACTGGGGGATTCCCGGGAGCCTGGGACGCCCGACAGATGTTTTTC.

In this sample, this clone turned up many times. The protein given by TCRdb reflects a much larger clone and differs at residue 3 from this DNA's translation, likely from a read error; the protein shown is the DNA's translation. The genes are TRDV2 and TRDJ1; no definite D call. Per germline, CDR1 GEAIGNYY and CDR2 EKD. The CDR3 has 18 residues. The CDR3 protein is CARDPKSNPPVYTDKLIF. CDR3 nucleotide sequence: TGTGCCCGTGACCCTAAATCAAATCCCCCTGTGTACACCGATAAACTCATCTTT.

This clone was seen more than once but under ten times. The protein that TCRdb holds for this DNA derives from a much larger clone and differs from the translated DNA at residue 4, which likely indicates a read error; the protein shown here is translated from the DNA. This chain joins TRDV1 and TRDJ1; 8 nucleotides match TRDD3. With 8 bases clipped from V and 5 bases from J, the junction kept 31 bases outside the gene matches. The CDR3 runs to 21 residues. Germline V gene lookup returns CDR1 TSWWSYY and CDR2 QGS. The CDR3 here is CALRNLRNPSPGGHTGDKLIF. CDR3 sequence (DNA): TGTGCTCTTAGGAACCTTAGGAACCCCTCTCCTGGGGGACACACTGGGGATAAACTCATCTTT.

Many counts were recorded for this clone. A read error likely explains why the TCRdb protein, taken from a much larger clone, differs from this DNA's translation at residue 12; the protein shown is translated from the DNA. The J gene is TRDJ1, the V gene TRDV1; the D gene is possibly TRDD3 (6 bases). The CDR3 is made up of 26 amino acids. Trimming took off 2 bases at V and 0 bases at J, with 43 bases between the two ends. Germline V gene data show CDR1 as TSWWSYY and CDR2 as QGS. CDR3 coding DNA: TGTGCTCTTGGGGAAACAAAACGTAGAATGGTAGGCTGGGGATCCGATCCCCTTGAGTACACCGATAAACTCATCTTT. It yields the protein CALGETKRRMVGWGSDPLEYTDKLIF.

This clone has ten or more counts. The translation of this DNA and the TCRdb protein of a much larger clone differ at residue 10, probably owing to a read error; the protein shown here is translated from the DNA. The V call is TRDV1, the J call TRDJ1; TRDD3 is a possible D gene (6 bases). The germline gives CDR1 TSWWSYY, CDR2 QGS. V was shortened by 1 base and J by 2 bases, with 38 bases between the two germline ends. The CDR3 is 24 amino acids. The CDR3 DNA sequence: TGTGCTCTTGGGGAACGGTCCTTCTCAGGATCCTGGGCTGGGGCCTCACTAAAAACCGATAAACTCATCTTT. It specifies CALGERSFSGSWAGASLKTDKLIF.

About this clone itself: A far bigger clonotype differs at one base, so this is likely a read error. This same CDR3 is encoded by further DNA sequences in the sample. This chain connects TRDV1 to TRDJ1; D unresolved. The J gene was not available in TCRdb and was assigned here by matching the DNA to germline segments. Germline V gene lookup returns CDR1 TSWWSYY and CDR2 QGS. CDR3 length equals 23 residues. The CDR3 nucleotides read TGTGCTCTTGGAGAACTAATAACAAAGTTTAGTTCCCCCGAGGGGCCATACACCGATAAACTCATCTTT. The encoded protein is CALGELITKFSSPEGPYTDKLIF.

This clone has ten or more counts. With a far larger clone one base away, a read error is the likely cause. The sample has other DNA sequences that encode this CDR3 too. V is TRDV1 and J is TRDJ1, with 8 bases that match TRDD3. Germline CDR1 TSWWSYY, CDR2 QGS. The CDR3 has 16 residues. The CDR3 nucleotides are TGTGCTCTTGGGGAACTGAGGGATACGGGTACCGACAAACTCATCTTT. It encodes CALGELRDTGTDKLIF.